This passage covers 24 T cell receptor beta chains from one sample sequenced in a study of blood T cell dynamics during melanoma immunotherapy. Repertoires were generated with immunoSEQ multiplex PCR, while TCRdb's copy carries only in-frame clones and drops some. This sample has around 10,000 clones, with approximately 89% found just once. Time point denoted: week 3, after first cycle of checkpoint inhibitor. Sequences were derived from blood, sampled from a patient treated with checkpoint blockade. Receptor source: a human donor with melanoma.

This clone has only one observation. The CDR3 spells CASSVAPTGPRPQHF. CDR3 DNA: TGTGCCAGCAGCGTAGCCCCGACAGGGCCCAGGCCCCAGCATTTT. The chain recombines TRBV9 with TRBJ1-5; 7 bases line up with TRBD1. CDR3 length: 15 amino acids. Germline lookup yields CDR1 SGDLS and CDR2 YYNGEE. V gave up 0 bases and J gave up 9 bases; unmatched junction bases: 9.

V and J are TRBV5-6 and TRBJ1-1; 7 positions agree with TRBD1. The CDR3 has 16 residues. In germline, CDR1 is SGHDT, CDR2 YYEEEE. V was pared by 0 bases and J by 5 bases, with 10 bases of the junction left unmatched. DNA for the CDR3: TGTGCCAGCAGCTTGGTCCCCGACAGGGAGGGGACTGAAGCTTTCTTT. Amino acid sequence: CASSLVPDREGTEAFF.

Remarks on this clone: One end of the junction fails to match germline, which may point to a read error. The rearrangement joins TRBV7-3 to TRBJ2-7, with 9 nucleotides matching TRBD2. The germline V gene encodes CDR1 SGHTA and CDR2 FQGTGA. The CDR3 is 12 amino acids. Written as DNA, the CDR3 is TGTGCCAGCAGCCATTGGGCGGGAGGGCCGCACTTC. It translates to CASSHWAGGPHF.

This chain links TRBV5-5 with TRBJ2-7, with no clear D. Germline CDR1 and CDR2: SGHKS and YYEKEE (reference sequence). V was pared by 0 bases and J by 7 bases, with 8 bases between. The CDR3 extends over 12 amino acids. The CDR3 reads CASSLAAGEQYF. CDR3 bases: TGTGCCAGCAGCTTGGCCGCAGGAGAGCAGTACTTC. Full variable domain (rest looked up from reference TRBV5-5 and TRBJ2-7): DAGVTQSPTHLIKTRGQQVTLRCSPISGHKSVSWYQQVLGQGPQFIFQYYEKEERGRGNFPDRFSARQFPNYSSELNVNALLLGDSALYLCASSLAAGEQYFGPGTRLTVT.

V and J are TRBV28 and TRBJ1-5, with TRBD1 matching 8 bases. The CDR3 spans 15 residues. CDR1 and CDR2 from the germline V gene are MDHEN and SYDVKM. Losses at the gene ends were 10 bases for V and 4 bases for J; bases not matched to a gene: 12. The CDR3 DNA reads TGTGCCACCTCCTTGCGGCAGGGGGCTAATCAGCCCCAGCATTTT. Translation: CATSLRQGANQPQHF.

The CDR3 region is CASSRVPLSTDTQYF. The CDR3 nucleotides read TGCGCCAGCAGCCGGGTCCCCCTGAGCACAGATACGCAGTATTTT. The V and J genes are TRBV4-3 and TRBJ2-3; D remains unclear. Germline loops: CDR1 LGHNA, CDR2 YSLEER. V lost 4 bases and J 0 bases, leaving 11 bases between the germline ends. This CDR3 region has 15 residues.

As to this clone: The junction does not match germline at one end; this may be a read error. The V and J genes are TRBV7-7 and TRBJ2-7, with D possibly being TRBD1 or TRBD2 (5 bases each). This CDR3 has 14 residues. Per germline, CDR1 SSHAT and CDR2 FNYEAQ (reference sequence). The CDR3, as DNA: TGTGCTAGCAGCCGAGGGACGGACCCTAGCGAGCAGTACTTC. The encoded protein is CASSRGTDPSEQYF.

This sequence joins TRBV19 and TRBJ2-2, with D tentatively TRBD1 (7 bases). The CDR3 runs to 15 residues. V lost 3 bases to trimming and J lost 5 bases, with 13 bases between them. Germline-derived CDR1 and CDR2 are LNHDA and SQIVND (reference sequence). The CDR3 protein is CASSMGGRGTGELFF. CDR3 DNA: TGTGCCAGTAGTATGGGGGGCAGGGGGACCGGGGAGCTGTTTTTT.

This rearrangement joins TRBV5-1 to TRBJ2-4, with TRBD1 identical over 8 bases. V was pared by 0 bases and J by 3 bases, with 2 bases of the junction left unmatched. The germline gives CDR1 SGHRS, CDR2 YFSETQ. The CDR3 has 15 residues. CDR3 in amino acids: CASSLVGQVKNIQYF. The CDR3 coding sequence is TGCGCCAGCAGCTTGGTGGGACAGGTCAAAAACATTCAGTACTTC.

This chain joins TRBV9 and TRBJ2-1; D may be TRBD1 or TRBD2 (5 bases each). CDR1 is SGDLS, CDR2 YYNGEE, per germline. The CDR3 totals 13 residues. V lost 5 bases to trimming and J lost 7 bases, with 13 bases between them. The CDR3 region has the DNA TGTGCCAGCAGTACGGGGCCAACTAATGAGCAGTTCTTC. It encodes CASSTGPTNEQFF.

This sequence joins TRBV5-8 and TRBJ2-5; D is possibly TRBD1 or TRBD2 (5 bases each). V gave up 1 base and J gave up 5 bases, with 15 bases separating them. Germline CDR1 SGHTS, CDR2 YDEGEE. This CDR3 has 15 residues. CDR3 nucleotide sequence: TGTGCCAGCAGCTTGCGGGGCCAGGGCGGGGAGACCCAGTACTTC. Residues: CASSLRGQGGETQYF.

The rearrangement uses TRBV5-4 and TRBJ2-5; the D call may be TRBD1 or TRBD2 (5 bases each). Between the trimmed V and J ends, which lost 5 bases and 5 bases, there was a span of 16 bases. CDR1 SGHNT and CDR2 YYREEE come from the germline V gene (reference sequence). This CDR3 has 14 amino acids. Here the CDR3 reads CASRPGRDLETQYF. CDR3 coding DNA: TGTGCCAGCAGGCCGGGCCGGGACCTGGAGACCCAGTACTTC.

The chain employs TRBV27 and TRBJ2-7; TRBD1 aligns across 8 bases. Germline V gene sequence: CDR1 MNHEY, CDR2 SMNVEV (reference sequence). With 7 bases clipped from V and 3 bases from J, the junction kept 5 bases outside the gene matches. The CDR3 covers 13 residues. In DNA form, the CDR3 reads TGTGCCAGCATCTGGACAGGGCGCTACGAGCAGTACTTC. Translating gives CASIWTGRYEQYF.

CDR3 DNA sequence: TGTGCCAGCAGCCAGGGGACTAGCGGGACATACGAGCAGTACTTC. Its protein product is CASSQGTSGTYEQYF. The chain has TRBV7-2 and TRBJ2-7; TRBD2 matches 13 bases. After removal of 5 bases from V and 4 bases from J, the junction contained 5 bases not matched to a gene. Germline assignment: CDR1 SGHTA and CDR2 FQGNSA. The CDR3 extends over 15 amino acids.

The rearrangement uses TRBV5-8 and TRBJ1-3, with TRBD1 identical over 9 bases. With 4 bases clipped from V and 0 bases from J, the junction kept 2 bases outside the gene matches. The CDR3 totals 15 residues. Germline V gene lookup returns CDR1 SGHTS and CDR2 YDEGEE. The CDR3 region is CASSPQGASGNTIYF. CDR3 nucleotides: TGTGCCAGCAGCCCACAGGGGGCCTCTGGAAACACCATATATTTT.

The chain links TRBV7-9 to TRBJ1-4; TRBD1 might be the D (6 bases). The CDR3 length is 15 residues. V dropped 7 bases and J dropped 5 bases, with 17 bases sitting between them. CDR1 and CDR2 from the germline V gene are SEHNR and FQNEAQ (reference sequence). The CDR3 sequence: CASTLRGGPNEKLFF. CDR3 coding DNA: TGTGCCAGCACCCTAAGGGGGGGTCCAAATGAAAAACTGTTTTTT.

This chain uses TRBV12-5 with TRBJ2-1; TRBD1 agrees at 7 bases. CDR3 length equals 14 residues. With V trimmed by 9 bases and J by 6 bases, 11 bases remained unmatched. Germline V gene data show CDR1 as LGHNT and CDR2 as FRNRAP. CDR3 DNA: TGTGCTAGCGGTCCCGGACAGGAAGGCAATGAGCAGTTCTTC. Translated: CASGPGQEGNEQFF.

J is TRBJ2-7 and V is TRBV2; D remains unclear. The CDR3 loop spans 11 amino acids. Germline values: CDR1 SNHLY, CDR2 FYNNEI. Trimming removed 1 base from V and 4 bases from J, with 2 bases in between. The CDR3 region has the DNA TGTGCCAGCAGTGAAGGGTACGAGCAGTACTTC. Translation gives CASSEGYEQYF.

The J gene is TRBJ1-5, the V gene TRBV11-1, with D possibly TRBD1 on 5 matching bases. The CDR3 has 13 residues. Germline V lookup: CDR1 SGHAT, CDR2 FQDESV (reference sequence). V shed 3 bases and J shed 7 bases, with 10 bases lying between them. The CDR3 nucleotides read TGTGCCAGCAGCTTCCAGGGCGGGCAGCCCCAGCATTTT. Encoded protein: CASSFQGGQPQHF. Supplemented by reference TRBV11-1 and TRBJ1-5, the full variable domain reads EAEVAQSPRYKITEKSQAVAFWCDPISGHATLYWYRQILGQGPELLVQFQDESVVDDSQLPKDRFSAERLKGVDSTLKIQPAELGDSAMYLCASSFQGGQPQHFGDGTRLSIL.

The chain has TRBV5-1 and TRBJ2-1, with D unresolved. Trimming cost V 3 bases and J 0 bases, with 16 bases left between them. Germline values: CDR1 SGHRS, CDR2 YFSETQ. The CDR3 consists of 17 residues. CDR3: CASSSTVDPSSYNEQFF. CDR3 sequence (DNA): TGCGCCAGCAGCTCTACCGTAGACCCGAGCTCCTACAATGAGCAGTTCTTC.

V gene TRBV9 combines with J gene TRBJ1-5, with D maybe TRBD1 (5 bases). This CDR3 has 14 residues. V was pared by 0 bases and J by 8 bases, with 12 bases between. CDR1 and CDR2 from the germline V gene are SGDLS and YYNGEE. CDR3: CASSVGGGIEPQHF. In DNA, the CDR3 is TGTGCCAGCAGCGTAGGTGGGGGAATTGAGCCCCAGCATTTT.

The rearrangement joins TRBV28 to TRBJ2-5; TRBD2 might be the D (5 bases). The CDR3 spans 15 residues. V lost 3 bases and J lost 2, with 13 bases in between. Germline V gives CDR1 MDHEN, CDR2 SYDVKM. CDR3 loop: CASSLTASMQETQYF. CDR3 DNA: TGTGCCAGCAGTTTGACCGCTAGCATGCAAGAGACCCAGTACTTC.

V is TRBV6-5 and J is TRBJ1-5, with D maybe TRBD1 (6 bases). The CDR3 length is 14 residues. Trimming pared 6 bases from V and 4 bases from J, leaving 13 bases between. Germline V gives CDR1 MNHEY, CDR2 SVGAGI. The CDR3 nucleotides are TGTGCCAGCAGAAACAGGGCTCCGAATCAGCCCCAGCATTTT. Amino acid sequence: CASRNRAPNQPQHF.

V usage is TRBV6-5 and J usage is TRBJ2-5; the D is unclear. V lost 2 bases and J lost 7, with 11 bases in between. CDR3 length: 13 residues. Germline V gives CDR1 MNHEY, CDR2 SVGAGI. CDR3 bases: TGTGCCAGCAGTTACGTGCCCCCAGGGACCCAGTACTTC. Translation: CASSYVPPGTQYF.